Sequencing of this T cell receptor (beta chain) was carried out in a study of T cell clonality in common variable immunodeficiency. Germline V gene data show CDR1 as SGHVS and CDR2 as FNYEAQ. V lost 4 bases and J lost 1; bases outside the gene matches: 14. This CDR3 is built from 18 residues. The sample holds many counts of this clone. The read gets to within 3 residues of the CDR3 end, and the germline J gene fills in the rest. The repertoire was sequenced with immunoSEQ multiplex PCR; TCRdb's copy has only in-frame clones and lacks some. The data list approximately 75,000 clones, none observed once; about 0.8% falls to the top ten.

The sequenced material came from peripheral blood mononuclear cells. This chain joins TRBV7-6 and TRBJ2-5; TRBD2 matches 8 bases. This receptor was obtained from a person between 18 and 75 years old in good health. The DNA read from the CDR3 is TGTGCCAGCAGCTCGGGAGCCGGGGGGGGGCGGTTCCAAGAGACC. The encoded protein is CASSSGAGGGRFQET. The complete CDR3 protein is CASSSGAGGGRFQETQYF.